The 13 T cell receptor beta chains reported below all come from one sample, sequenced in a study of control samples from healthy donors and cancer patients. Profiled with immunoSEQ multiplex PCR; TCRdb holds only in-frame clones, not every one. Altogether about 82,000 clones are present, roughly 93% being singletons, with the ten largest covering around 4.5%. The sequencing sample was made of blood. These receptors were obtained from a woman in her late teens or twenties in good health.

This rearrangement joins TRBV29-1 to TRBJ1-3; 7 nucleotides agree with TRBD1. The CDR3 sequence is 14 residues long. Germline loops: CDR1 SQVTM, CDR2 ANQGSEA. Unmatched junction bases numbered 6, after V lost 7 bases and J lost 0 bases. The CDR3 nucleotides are TGCAGCGGACAGGGAGGCTCCTCTGGAAACACCATATATTTT. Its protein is CSGQGGSSGNTIYF.

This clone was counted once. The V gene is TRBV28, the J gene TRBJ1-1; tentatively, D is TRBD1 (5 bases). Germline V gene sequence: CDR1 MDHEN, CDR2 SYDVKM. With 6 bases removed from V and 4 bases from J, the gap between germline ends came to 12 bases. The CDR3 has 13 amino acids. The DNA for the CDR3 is TGTGCCAGCAGACTACCTGGGGCCACTGAAGCTTTCTTT. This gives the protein CASRLPGATEAFF.

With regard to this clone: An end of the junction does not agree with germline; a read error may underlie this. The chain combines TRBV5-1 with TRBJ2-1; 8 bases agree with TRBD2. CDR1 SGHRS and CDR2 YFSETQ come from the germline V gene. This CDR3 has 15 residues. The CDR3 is CASSDGTSSFNEQFF. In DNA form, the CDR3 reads TGCGCCAGCAGCGATGGGACTAGTTCCTTCAATGAGCAGTTCTTC.

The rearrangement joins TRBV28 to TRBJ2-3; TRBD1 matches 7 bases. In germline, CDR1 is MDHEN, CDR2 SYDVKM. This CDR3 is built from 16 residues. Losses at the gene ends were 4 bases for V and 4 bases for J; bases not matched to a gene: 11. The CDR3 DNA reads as TGTGCCAGCAGTTCGATACAGGGGAAACGCTCAGATACGCAGTATTTT. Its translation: CASSSIQGKRSDTQYF.

The CDR3 coding sequence is TGTGCCAGCAACCCTCTTGGCTATAATTCACCCCTCCACTTT. Translation: CASNPLGYNSPLHF. This sequence joins TRBV7-9 and TRBJ1-6, with D unclear. Trimming shortened V by 7 bases and J by 3 bases, and 10 bases separated the two germline ends. The CDR3 contains 14 residues. Per germline, CDR1 SEHNR and CDR2 FQNEAQ (reference sequence). Drawing the rest from reference TRBV7-9 and TRBJ1-6, the complete variable domain is DTGVSQNPRHKITKRGQNVTFRCDPISEHNRLYWYRQTLGQGPEFLTYFQNEAQLEKSRLLSDRFSAERPKGSFSTLEIQRTEQGDSAMYLCASNPLGYNSPLHFGNGTRLTVT.

CDR3 DNA sequence: TGTGCCAGCAGGGAGGGGATCTCTGGAAACACCATATATTTT. Translation: CASREGISGNTIYF. V gene TRBV27 combines with J gene TRBJ1-3, with D possibly TRBD1 on 5 matching bases. Germline values: CDR1 MNHEY, CDR2 SMNVEV (reference sequence). There are 14 residues in the CDR3. Trimming stripped 6 bases from V and 0 bases from J, with 9 bases between.

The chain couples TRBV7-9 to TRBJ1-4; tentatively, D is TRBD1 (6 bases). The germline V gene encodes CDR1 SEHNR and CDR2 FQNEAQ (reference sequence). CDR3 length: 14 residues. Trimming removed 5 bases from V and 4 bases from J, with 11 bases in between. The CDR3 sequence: CASSPGQINEKLFF. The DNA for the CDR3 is TGTGCCAGCAGCCCCGGACAGATTAATGAAAAACTGTTTTTT.

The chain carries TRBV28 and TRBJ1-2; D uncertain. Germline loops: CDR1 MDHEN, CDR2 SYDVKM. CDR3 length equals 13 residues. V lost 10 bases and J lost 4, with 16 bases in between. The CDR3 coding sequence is TGTGCCACTCTTGAGGAGGAAGGCTATGGCTACACCTTC. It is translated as CATLEEEGYGYTF.

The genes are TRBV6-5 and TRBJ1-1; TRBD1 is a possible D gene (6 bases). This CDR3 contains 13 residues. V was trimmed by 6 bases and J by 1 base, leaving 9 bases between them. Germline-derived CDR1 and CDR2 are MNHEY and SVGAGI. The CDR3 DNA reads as TGTGCCAGCAGACTGGACAGGAACACTGAAGCTTTCTTT. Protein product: CASRLDRNTEAFF.

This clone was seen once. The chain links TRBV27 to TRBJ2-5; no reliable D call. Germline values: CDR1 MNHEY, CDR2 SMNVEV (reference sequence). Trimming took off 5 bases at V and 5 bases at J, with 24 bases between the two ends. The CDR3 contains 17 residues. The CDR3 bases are TGTGCCAGCAGTCCTTCTTACAAGTACGGTACTTCGGAGACCCAGTACTTC. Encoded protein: CASSPSYKYGTSETQYF.

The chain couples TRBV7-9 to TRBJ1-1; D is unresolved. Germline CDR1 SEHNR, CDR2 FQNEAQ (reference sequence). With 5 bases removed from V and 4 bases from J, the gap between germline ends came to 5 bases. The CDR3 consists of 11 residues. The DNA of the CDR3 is TGTGCCAGCAGCCGCGGCACTGAAGCTTTCTTT. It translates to CASSRGTEAFF.

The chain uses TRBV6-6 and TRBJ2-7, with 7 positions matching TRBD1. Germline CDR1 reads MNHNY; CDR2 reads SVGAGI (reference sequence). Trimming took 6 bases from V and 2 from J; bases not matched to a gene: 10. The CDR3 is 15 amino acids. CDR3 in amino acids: CASSPGTAITYEQYF. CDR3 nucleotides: TGTGCCAGCAGCCCCGGGACAGCCATTACCTACGAGCAGTACTTC.

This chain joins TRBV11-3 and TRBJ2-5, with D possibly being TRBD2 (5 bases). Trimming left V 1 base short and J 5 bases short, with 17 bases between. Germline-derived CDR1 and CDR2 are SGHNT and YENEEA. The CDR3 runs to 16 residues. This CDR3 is CASSLGSGHSVETQYF. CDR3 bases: TGTGCCAGCAGCTTAGGATCGGGCCATAGCGTGGAGACCCAGTACTTC.